This TCR beta chain derives from a study of T cells in Graves' hyperthyroidism and ophthalmopathy. Researchers amplified the TCR beta CDR3 regions from RNA transcripts. During a first-round RT-PCR of the TCR CDR3, the HTBI primer set was used. TCRdb re-analysed the multiplex PCR reads in MiXCR, keeping a single row per CDR3 protein. The table has around 400,000 distinct CDR3 sequences, approximately 14% seen once. In germline, CDR1 is DFQATT, CDR2 SNEGSKA (reference sequence). Trimming removed 6 bases from V and 10 bases from J, with 18 bases in between. The CDR3 totals 12 residues. The cohort's ophthalmopathy patients, a group with duration under 3 months, had a Clinical Activity Score of at least 3 and a NOSPECS grade of at least 4. Study-level points and caveats: Separation of ophthalmopathy from stable hyperthyroidism was achieved by a 13 V-J model. Ophthalmopathy was model-predicted a median 6.5 months pre-onset.

About this clonotype itself: Its antigen is still unknown. A much larger clone sits a single nucleotide away, making a read error possible.

The J gene is TRBJ1-1, the V gene TRBV20-1, with D unclear. The sequenced material came from blood. The sequence came from a woman in her sixties with Graves' ophthalmopathy. This CDR3 reads CSAYPRYSGAFF. The CDR3 DNA follows: TGCAGTGCCTACCCAAGGTATTCGGGAGCTTTCTTT.